This T cell receptor beta chain was sequenced for a study of TIL therapy for anti-PD-1-resistant metastatic lung cancer. CDR1 and CDR2 (germline): MNHEY, SVGAGI. Trimming cost V 0 bases and J 1 base, with 8 bases left between them. This CDR3 region has 15 residues. This was the immunoSEQ v3 assay. Some clones are missing from TCRdb's copy, which holds only in-frame ones; the method was immunoSEQ multiplex PCR. The data show 54,000 or so clones, with 87% seen just once and 2.5% to 3% held by the top ten. Time point indicated: pre-treatment sample, taken before nivolumab and TIL therapy. The sample in question was blood, obtained at baseline. This chain joins TRBV6-5 and TRBJ2-3, with D uncertain. The source of this sequence is a person aged 25-80 years with non-small cell lung cancer. CDR3 DNA: TGTGCCAGCAGTTACTCAGGCAGAGGCACAGATACGCAGTATTTT. Translated: CASSYSGRGTDTQYF.